Listed below are T cell receptor beta chains from one sample, sequenced in a study of OX40 agonist ivuxolimab in advanced cancers. Measured with immunoSEQ multiplex PCR; TCRdb has only the in-frame clones, and not every one. The table shows around 100,000 clones, with approximately 91% occurring only once. This sample comprised CD4+ or CD8+ T cells sorted from blood, obtained in a trial of the OX40 agonist ivuxolimab. These TCRs come from an adult with an advanced solid tumor such as melanoma, head and neck, liver or kidney cancer. Both conserved end residues are part of each CDR3. The order of the fields is J gene, D gene, clone size, V gene, CDR3 DNA, CDR3 protein. D genes are given only for firm matches. A row's size may be missing; if present it is once, few, many or a size class.

TRBJ2-7 | - | - | TRBV5-4 | TGTGCCAGCAGCTTGGGCGGCTACGAGCAGTACTTC | CASSLGGYEQYF
TRBJ2-3 | TRBD2 | - | TRBV9 | TGTGCCAGCAGCGTAGCTGGGTCTAGCGGGAGCACAGATACGCAGTATTTT | CASSVAGSSGSTDTQYF
TRBJ1-4 | - | once | TRBV30 | TGTGCCTGGAGTGTTGGGGGAGAACTGTTTTTT | CAWSVGGELFF
TRBJ2-3 | TRBD2 | - | TRBV7-2 | TGTGCCAGCAGCCCGGTTAGCGGGGGAAGCCGGGATACGCAGTATTTT | CASSPVSGGSRDTQYF
TRBJ2-2 | - | - | TRBV5-1 | TGCGCCAGCAGCAGGGACCGGTTGAACACCGGGGAGCTGTTTTTT | CASSRDRLNTGELFF
TRBJ2-3 | - | - | TRBV28 | TGTGCCACTGACCGCACAGATACGCAGTATTTT | CATDRTDTQYF
TRBJ1-5 | - | - | TRBV9 | TGTGCCAGCAGCGTAGAAGGCCCCCAGCATTTT | CASSVEGPQHF
TRBJ2-2 | - | - | TRBV14 | TGTGCCAGCAGCCTTTACTTAAACACCGGGGAGCTGTTTTTT | CASSLYLNTGELFF
TRBJ1-1 | TRBD1 | - | TRBV6-1 | TGTGCCAGCTCCGGACAGGGGAACACTGAAGCTTTCTTT | CASSGQGNTEAFF
TRBJ2-1 | TRBD2 | - | TRBV15 | TGTGCCACCCACGGACTAGCGGGGGGACCCTACAATGAGCAGTTCTTC | CATHGLAGGPYNEQFF
TRBJ1-3 | - | - | TRBV6-6 | TGTGCCAGCTGGGGGAACTCTGGAAACACCATATATTTT | CASWGNSGNTIYF
TRBJ2-1 | - | - | TRBV7-8 | TGTGCCAGCAGCATCCTTCGAGGATCCTACAATGAGCAGTTCTTC | CASSILRGSYNEQFF
TRBJ2-3 | - | once | TRBV6-1 | TGTGCCAGCAGTGATACAGGGAGATATACGCAGTATTTT | CASSDTGRYTQYF
TRBJ2-1 | - | - | TRBV5-6 | TGTGCCAGCAGCTCCTCCGGGATCTGGTCTGTTAATGAGCAGTTCTTC | CASSSSGIWSVNEQFF
TRBJ1-2 | - | - | TRBV7-2 | TGTGCCAGCAGCTTATTAGCTAACTATGGCTACACCTTC | CASSLLANYGYTF
TRBJ1-1 | TRBD1 | - | TRBV5-1 | TGCGCCAGCACCCGGGACAGTGAAGCTTTCTTT | CASTRDSEAFF
TRBJ1-1 | - | - | TRBV28 | TGTGCCAGCAAGGATCGGTCGAACACTGAAGCTTTCTTT | CASKDRSNTEAFF